A selection of T cell receptor beta chains follows, all from one sample in a study of CD8 T cells in Susac syndrome. MiXCR, applied by TCRdb to the immunoSEQ multiplex PCR reads, yields one record per CDR3 protein. The sample has 160,000 or so distinct CDR3 sequences; approximately 96% are singletons. Input material: CD4+ T cells from PBMCs. Receptors originate from a human donor with Susac syndrome. Both conserved end residues are part of each CDR3. A D gene is named only where the DNA matches it firmly. Not every row has a clone size; where given, it reads once, few, many or a size class.

TRBV20-1,TRBJ2-7,TRBD1,few,CSARTGGSYEQYF,TGCAGTGCCCGCACAGGGGGCTCCTACGAGCAGTACTTC
TRBV20-1,TRBJ2-1,TRBD2,.,CSAGSGGPGNEQFF,TGCAGTGCTGGAAGCGGGGGGCCGGGGAATGAGCAGTTCTTC
TRBV3-1,TRBJ2-1,TRBD1,.,CASSPIPGGRWNEQFF,TGTGCCAGCAGCCCCATTCCAGGGGGCAGGTGGAATGAGCAGTTCTTC
TRBV7-3,TRBJ2-1,TRBD2,.,CASSLTLAGGPREQFF,TGTGCCAGCAGCTTAACCCTAGCGGGGGGCCCCCGTGAGCAGTTCTTC
TRBV20-1,TRBJ1-1,TRBD1,.,CSPDRGEAFF,TGCAGTCCTGACAGGGGAGAAGCTTTCTTT
TRBV2,TRBJ2-1,TRBD2,.,CASSLPGGRSYNEQFF,TGTGCCAGCAGTCTGCCGGGGGGTCGCTCCTACAATGAGCAGTTCTTC
TRBV7-2,TRBJ2-5,.,.,CASSQQPMGQVGGTQYF,TGTGCCAGCAGCCAACAACCGATGGGGCAGGTCGGAGGGACCCAGTACTTC
TRBV6-1,TRBJ1-2,.,.,CASIKRRDTLDYGYTF,TGTGCCAGCATCAAAAGGAGAGACACCCTGGATTATGGCTACACCTTC
TRBV7-2,TRBJ1-2,.,.,CASSLAARQLSGYTF,TGTGCCAGCAGCTTAGCTGCGCGACAGCTAAGTGGCTACACCTTC
TRBV20-1,TRBJ2-4,.,.,CSARDTGEWAKNIQYF,TGCAGTGCTAGAGATACCGGGGAGTGGGCCAAAAACATTCAGTACTTC
TRBV6-5,TRBJ2-5,.,.,CASRRSLGQETQYF,TGTGCCAGCAGGCGGAGTCTCGGGCAAGAGACCCAGTACTTC
TRBV12-3/TRBV12-4,TRBJ2-5,.,.,CASSPGVRGTQYF,TGTGCCAGCAGTCCAGGGGTAAGGGGGACCCAGTACTTC
TRBV7-2,TRBJ1-1,.,.,CASSRGGEAFF,TGTGCCAGCAGCCGGGGCGGGGAAGCTTTCTTT
TRBV12-3/TRBV12-4,TRBJ2-7,TRBD1,.,CASRITGDGYEQYF,TGTGCCAGCAGGATAACAGGGGATGGGTACGAGCAGTACTTC
TRBV15,TRBJ2-7,.,.,CATSRDPRGSDEQYF,TGTGCCACCAGCAGAGATCCAAGGGGTTCTGACGAGCAGTACTTC
TRBV7-2,TRBJ2-7,TRBD1,.,CASTPLTGANEQYF,TGTGCCAGCACCCCGCTGACAGGGGCTAATGAGCAGTACTTC
TRBV4-2,TRBJ2-3,.,.,CASSQDNSKGGDTQYF,TGTGCCAGCAGCCAAGACAACTCAAAAGGGGGAGATACGCAGTATTTT
TRBV20-1,TRBJ1-1,.,.,CSARGTRGNTEAFF,TGCAGTGCTAGAGGGACCCGCGGGAACACTGAAGCTTTCTTT
TRBV23-1,TRBJ1-2,.,.,CASSQWARGERDGYTF,TGCGCCAGCAGTCAATGGGCCCGGGGGGAGCGTGATGGCTACACCTTC
TRBV15,TRBJ1-1,.,.,CATNTGGTEAFF,TGTGCCACCAACACAGGAGGGACTGAAGCTTTCTTT
TRBV5-6,TRBJ2-3,.,once,CASSLGPGAGDTQYF,TGTGCCAGCAGCTTGGGTCCGGGGGCGGGGGATACGCAGTATTTT
TRBV27,TRBJ2-1,.,.,CASSLSPPTGSYNEQFF,TGTGCCAGCAGTTTATCCCCCCCGACAGGCTCCTACAATGAGCAGTTCTTC
TRBV3-1,TRBJ2-7,TRBD1,.,CASSRQGGHYEQYF,TGTGCCAGCAGCCGACAGGGCGGCCACTACGAGCAGTACTTC
TRBV29-1,TRBJ2-3,.,.,CSVVSGTDTQYF,TGCAGCGTTGTATCGGGCACAGATACGCAGTATTTT
TRBV5-1,TRBJ2-1,.,.,CASSPPDFREQFF,TGCGCCAGCAGCCCCCCAGATTTCCGTGAGCAGTTCTTC
TRBV20-1,TRBJ2-4,TRBD2,.,CSAGTSGGTNIQYF,TGCAGTGCCGGGACTAGCGGGGGTACGAACATTCAGTACTTC
TRBV5-1,TRBJ1-5,.,.,CASRLHSTPESPQHF,TGCGCCAGCAGACTCCACTCTACCCCCGAGTCGCCCCAGCATTTT
TRBV12-3/TRBV12-4,TRBJ1-2,.,once,CASSRQAYYGYTF,TGTGCCAGCAGCAGACAGGCTTACTATGGCTACACCTTC
TRBV15,TRBJ2-3,.,.,CATSVQPSFRTDTQYF,TGTGCCACCAGCGTACAACCTAGCTTCCGCACAGATACGCAGTATTTT
TRBV20-1,TRBJ2-5,.,.,CSASPEPRGVNVETQYF,TGCAGTGCTAGCCCCGAACCCCGAGGGGTTAATGTGGAGACCCAGTACTTC
TRBV12-3/TRBV12-4,TRBJ2-6,.,.,CASSPRTVSGANVLTF,TGTGCCAGCAGTCCCCGGACGGTCTCTGGGGCCAACGTCCTGACTTTC
TRBV12-3/TRBV12-4,TRBJ2-3,TRBD2,.,CASRRAGGSTDTQYF,TGTGCCAGCCGCCGGGCGGGGGGAAGCACAGATACGCAGTATTTT
TRBV29-1,TRBJ2-2,TRBD2,.,CSVGTSGTGELFF,TGCAGCGTAGGGACTAGCGGTACCGGGGAGCTGTTTTTT